A selection of T cell receptor beta chains follows, all from one sample in a study of regulatory T cells in long-lasting Graves disease. TCRdb called the multiplex PCR reads again in MiXCR, with one record for every CDR3 protein. Of hundreds of thousands of distinct CDR3 sequences detected, about a sixth appear once; the ten largest clones hold less than 35%. These data were also reused for a study on T cells in Graves' hyperthyroidism and ophthalmopathy.

The source material was peripheral blood mononuclear cells (PBMCs), sampled at new diagnosis, from a patient treated with antithyroid drugs. The receptors were sampled from a man aged 40-49 years with Graves disease. CDR3s include the opening cysteine and the closing phenylalanine or tryptophan. The D gene is left open where the match is weak. The size of a clone is reported for some rows only, either as once, few or many, or as a class for expanded clones.

>TRBV11-3|.|.|TRBJ1-3
CASSATGMGTGNTIYF
TGTGCCAGCAGCGCAACAGGGATGGGGACTGGAAACACCATATATTTT
>TRBV5-1|many|TRBD1|TRBJ2-7
CASSLDRTGGGEQYF
TGCGCCAGCAGCTTGGATCGGACAGGGGGCGGCGAGCAGTACTTC
>TRBV30|many|TRBD2|TRBJ2-1
CAWKVAGGPPNEQFF
TGTGCCTGGAAGGTAGCGGGGGGACCTCCTAATGAGCAGTTCTTC
>TRBV3-1|many|TRBD2|TRBJ2-2
CASSQFGGANTGELFF
TGTGCCAGCAGCCAATTTGGGGGGGCGAACACCGGGGAGCTGTTTTTT
>TRBV28|few|TRBD2|TRBJ2-1
CASRPTTSGGAGEQFF
TGTGCCAGCAGACCGACCACTAGCGGGGGGGCGGGTGAGCAGTTCTTC
>TRBV12-3/TRBV12-4|many|.|TRBJ1-4
CATSRDLEEKLFF
TGTGCCACATCCCGGGACTTGGAAGAAAAACTGTTTTTT
>TRBV3-1|many|.|TRBJ2-7
CASSQEWKAYEQYF
TGTGCCAGCAGCCAAGAATGGAAGGCCTACGAGCAGTACTTC
>TRBV7-6|few|.|TRBJ2-5
CASSPRSRQETQYF
TGTGCCAGCAGCCCCCGGTCCCGTCAAGAGACCCAGTACTTC
>TRBV2|few|.|TRBJ2-7
CATGVSYEQYF
TGTGCCACAGGCGTCTCCTACGAGCAGTACTTC
>TRBV18|many|.|TRBJ2-7
CASSRSSYEQYF
TGTGCCAGCTCACGTAGCTCCTACGAGCAGTACTTC
>TRBV29-1|.|.|TRBJ2-7
CSAKYKGTYEQYF
TGCAGCGCTAAATACAAGGGAACCTACGAGCAGTACTTC
>TRBV2|many|TRBD2|TRBJ2-3
CASSTGGAVDTQYF
TGTGCCAGCAGTACCGGGGGGGCCGTGGATACGCAGTATTTT
>TRBV27|many|.|TRBJ2-3
CASSSNPDTTDTQYF
TGTGCCAGCAGTTCAAATCCTGACACCACAGATACGCAGTATTTT
>TRBV6-5|few|.|TRBJ2-3
CASSYTPEGTQYF
TGTGCCAGCAGTTATACCCCGGAGGGTACGCAGTATTTT
>TRBV3-1|many|TRBD2|TRBJ2-1
CASSQTSGGPFEQFF
TGTGCCAGCAGCCAAACTAGCGGGGGACCTTTTGAGCAGTTCTTC
>TRBV29-1|.|.|TRBJ1-2
CSVLRGVGGYTF
TGCAGCGTTTTAAGGGGCGTTGGTGGCTACACCTTC
>TRBV2|many|.|TRBJ2-3
CASVRDNPLADTQYF
TGTGCCAGCGTCCGGGACAACCCTTTGGCAGATACGCAGTATTTT
>TRBV11-2|many|TRBD1|TRBJ2-7
CASRRGPPYEQYF
TGTGCCAGCCGCAGGGGGCCGCCCTACGAGCAGTACTTC
>TRBV19|.|.|TRBJ2-1
CASSESLAIAYNEQFF
TGTGCCAGTAGTGAGTCTCTAGCGATTGCCTACAATGAGCAGTTCTTC
>TRBV25-1|few|.|TRBJ2-4
CASSRAGDDKNIQYF
TGTGCCAGCAGCAGGGCAGGGGACGACAAAAACATTCAGTACTTC
>TRBV5-6|many|.|TRBJ2-1
CASSLGNGASDEQFF
TGTGCCAGCAGCTTGGGGAATGGGGCCTCCGATGAGCAGTTCTTC
>TRBV3-1|many|TRBD1|TRBJ2-7
CASSPLWTGPNEQYF
TGTGCCAGCAGCCCCCTGTGGACAGGGCCAAACGAGCAGTACTTC
>TRBV7-2|many|.|TRBJ2-3
CASSLARGGATDTQYF
TGTGCCAGCAGCTTAGCGCGAGGCGGGGCCACAGATACGCAGTATTTT
>TRBV20-1|few|.|TRBJ1-2
CSARLHDSFYGYTF
TGCAGTGCTAGACTCCACGACAGCTTCTATGGCTACACCTTC